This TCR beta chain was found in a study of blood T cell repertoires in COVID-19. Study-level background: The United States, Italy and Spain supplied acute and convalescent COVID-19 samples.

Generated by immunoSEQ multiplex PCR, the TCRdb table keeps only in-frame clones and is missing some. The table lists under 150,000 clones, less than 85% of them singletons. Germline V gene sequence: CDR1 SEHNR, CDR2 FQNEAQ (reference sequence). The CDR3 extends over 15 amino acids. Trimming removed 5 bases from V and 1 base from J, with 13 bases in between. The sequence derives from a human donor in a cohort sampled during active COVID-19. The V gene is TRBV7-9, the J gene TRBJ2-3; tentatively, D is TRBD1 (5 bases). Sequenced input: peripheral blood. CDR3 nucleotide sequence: TGTGCCAGCAGCGCCCGCTGGGGCCGCACAGATACGCAGTATTTT. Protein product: CASSARWGRTDTQYF.